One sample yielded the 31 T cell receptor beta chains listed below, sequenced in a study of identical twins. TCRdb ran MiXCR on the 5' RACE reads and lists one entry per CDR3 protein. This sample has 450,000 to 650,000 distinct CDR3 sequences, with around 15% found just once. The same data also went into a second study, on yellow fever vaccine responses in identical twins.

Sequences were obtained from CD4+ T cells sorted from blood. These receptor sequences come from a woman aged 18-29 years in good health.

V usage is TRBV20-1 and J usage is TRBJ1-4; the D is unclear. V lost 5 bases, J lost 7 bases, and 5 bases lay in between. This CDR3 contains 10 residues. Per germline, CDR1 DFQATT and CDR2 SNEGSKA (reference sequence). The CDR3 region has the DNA TGCAGTGCTTTCCGTGAAAAACTGTTTTTT. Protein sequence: CSAFREKLFF.

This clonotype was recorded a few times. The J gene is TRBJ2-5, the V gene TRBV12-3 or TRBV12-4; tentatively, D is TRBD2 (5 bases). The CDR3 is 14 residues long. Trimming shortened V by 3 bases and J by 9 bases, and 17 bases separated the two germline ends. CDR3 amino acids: CASSFGVAGRPQYF. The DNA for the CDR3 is TGTGCCAGCAGTTTCGGGGTAGCTGGGAGACCCCAGTACTTC.

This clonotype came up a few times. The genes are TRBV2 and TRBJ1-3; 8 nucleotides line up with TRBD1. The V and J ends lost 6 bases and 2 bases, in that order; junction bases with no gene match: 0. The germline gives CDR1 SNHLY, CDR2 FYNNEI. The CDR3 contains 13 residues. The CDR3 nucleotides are TGTGCCAGCAGGGACAGGGCTGGAAACACCATATATTTT. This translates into CASRDRAGNTIYF.

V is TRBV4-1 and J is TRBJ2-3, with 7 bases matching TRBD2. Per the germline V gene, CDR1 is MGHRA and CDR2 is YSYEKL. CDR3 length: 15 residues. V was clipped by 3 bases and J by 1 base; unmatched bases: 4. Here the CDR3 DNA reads TGCGCCAGCAGCCAGAGTGGGGGGGGCACAGATACGCAGTATTTT. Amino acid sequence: CASSQSGGGTDTQYF.

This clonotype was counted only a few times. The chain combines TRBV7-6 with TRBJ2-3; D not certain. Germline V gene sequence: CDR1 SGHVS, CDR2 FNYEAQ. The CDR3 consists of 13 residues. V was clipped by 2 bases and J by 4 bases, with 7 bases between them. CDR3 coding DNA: TGTGCCAGCAGCTTAAGGATGGCAGATACGCAGTATTTT. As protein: CASSLRMADTQYF.

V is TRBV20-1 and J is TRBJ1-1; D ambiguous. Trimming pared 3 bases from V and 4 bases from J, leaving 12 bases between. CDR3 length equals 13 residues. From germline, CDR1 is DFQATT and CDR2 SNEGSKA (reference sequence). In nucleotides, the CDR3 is TGCAGTGCTAGGGGGAGATCTGGCACTGAAGCTTTCTTT. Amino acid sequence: CSARGRSGTEAFF.

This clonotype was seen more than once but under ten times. The CDR3 sequence is CASSPSLAGALNEQFF. The CDR3 DNA sequence: TGTGCCAGCAGCCCATCCCTAGCGGGAGCCTTAAATGAGCAGTTCTTC. The chain recombines TRBV12-3 or TRBV12-4 with TRBJ2-1; 10 bases are shared with TRBD2. The ends lost 6 bases at V and 7 bases at J; junction bases unmatched: 12. The CDR3 covers 16 residues.

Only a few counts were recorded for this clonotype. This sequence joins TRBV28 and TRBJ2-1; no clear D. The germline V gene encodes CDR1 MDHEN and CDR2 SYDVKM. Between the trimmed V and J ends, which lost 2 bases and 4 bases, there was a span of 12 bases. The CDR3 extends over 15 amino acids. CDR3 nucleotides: TGTGCCAGCAGTTTAGAGTGGAACAAATACAATGAGCAGTTCTTC. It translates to CASSLEWNKYNEQFF. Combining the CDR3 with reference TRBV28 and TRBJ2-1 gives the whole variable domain DVKVTQSSRYLVKRTGEKVFLECVQDMDHENMFWYRQDPGLGLRLIYFSYDVKMKEKGDIPEGYSVSREKKERFSLILESASTNQTSMYLCASSLEWNKYNEQFFGPGTRLTVL.

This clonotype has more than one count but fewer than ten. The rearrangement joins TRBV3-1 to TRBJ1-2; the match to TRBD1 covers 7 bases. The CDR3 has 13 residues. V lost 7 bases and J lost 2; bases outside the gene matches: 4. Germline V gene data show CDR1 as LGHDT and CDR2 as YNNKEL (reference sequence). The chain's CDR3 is CASTSTGNYGYTF. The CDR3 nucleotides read TGTGCCAGCACCTCGACAGGGAACTATGGCTACACCTTC.

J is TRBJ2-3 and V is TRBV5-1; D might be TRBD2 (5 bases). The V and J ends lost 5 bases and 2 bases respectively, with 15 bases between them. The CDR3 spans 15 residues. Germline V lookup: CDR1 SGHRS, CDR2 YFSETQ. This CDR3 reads CASRGVGTHTDTQYF. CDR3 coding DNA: TGCGCCAGCAGGGGAGTGGGCACCCACACAGATACGCAGTATTTT.

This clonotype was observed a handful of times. This chain's CDR3 is CAIMGADISDTQYF. The CDR3 DNA sequence: TGTGCCATCATGGGGGCGGATATCTCAGATACGCAGTATTTT. The V and J genes are TRBV10-3 and TRBJ2-3, with D possibly being TRBD1 (6 bases). Germline CDR1 is ENHRY and CDR2 is SYGVKD. The CDR3 runs to 14 residues. V was trimmed by 7 bases and J by 4 bases, leaving 15 bases between them.

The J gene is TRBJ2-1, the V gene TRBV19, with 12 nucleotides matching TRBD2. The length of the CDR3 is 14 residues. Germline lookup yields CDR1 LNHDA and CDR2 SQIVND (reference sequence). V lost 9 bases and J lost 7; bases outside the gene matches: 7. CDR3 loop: CASRTSGRINEQFF. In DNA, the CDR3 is TGTGCCAGCAGAACTAGCGGGAGGATAAATGAGCAGTTCTTC. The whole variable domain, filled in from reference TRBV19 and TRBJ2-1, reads DGGITQSPKYLFRKEGQNVTLSCEQNLNHDAMYWYRQDPGQGLRLIYYSQIVNDFQKGDIAEGYSVSREKKESFPLTVTSAQKNPTAFYLCASRTSGRINEQFFGPGTRLTVL.

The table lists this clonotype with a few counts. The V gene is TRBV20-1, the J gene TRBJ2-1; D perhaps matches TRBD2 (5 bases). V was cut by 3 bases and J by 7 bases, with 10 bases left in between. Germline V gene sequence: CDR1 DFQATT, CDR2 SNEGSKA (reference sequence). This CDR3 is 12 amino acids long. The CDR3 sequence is CSARGGPNEQFF. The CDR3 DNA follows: TGCAGTGCTAGGGGCGGGCCGAATGAGCAGTTCTTC.

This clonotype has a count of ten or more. CDR3 DNA sequence: TGCAGCGTTGTGCGCGAGAACCTAGCCAAAAACATTCAGTACTTC. Encoded protein: CSVVRENLAKNIQYF. The chain joins TRBV29-1 to TRBJ2-4; the D is unclear. The CDR3 length is 15 residues. Trimming cost V 4 bases and J 0 bases, with 13 bases left between them. CDR1 is SQVTM, CDR2 ANQGSEA, per germline.

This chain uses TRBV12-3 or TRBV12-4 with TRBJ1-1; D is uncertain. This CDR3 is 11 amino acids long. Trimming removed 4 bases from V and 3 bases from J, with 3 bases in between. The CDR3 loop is CASSYHTEAFF. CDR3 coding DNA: TGTGCCAGCAGTTACCACACTGAAGCTTTCTTT.

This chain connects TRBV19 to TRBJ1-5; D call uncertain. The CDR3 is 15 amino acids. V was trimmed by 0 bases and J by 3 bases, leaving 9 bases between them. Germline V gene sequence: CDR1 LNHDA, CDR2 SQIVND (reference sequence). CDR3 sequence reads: CASSIDPGFNQPQHF. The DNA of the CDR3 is TGTGCCAGTAGTATAGATCCAGGTTTCAATCAGCCCCAGCATTTT.

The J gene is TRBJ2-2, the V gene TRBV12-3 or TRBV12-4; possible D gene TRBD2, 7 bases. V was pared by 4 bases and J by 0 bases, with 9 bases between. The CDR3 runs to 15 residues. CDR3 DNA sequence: TGTGCCAGCAGTTGGGGGGGCGCGAACACCGGGGAGCTGTTTTTT. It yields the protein CASSWGGANTGELFF.

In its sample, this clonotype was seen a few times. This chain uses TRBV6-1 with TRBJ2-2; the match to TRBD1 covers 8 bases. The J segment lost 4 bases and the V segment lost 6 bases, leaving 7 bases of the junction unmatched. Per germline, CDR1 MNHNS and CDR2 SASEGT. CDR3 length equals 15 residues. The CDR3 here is CASRGQGAGTGELFF. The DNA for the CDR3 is TGTGCCAGCAGAGGGCAGGGGGCCGGCACCGGGGAGCTGTTTTTT.

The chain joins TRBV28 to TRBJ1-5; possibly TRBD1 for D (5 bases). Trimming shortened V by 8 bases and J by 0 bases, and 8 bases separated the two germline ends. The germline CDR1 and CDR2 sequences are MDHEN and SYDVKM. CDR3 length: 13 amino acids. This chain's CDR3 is CASGGYSNQPQHF. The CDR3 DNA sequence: TGTGCCAGCGGGGGGTATAGCAATCAGCCCCAGCATTTT.

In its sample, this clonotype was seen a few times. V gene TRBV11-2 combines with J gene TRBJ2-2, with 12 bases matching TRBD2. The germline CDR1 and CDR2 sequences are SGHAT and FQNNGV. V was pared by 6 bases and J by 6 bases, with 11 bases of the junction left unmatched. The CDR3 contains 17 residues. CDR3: CASRHTSGGIISGELFF. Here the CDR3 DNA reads TGTGCCAGCAGGCATACTAGCGGGGGGATTATATCCGGGGAGCTGTTTTTT.

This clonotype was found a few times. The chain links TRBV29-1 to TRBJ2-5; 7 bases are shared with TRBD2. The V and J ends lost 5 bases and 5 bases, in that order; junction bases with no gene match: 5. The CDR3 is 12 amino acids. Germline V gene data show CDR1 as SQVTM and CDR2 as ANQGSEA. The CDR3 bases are TGCAGCGTTTGGGGGGGGTCGGAGACCCAGTACTTC. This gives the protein CSVWGGSETQYF.

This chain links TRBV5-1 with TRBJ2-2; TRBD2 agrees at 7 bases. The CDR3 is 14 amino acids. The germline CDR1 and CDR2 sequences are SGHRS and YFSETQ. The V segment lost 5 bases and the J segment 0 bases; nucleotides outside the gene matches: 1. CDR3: CASRLATNTGELFF. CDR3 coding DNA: TGCGCCAGCAGACTAGCGACGAACACCGGGGAGCTGTTTTTT.

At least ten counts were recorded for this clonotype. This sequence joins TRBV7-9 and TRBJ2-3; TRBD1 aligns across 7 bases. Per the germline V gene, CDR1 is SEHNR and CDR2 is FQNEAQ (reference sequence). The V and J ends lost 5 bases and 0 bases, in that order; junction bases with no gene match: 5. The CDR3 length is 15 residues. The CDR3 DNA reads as TGTGCCAGCAGCCCACAGGGGTTAAGCACAGATACGCAGTATTTT. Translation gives CASSPQGLSTDTQYF.

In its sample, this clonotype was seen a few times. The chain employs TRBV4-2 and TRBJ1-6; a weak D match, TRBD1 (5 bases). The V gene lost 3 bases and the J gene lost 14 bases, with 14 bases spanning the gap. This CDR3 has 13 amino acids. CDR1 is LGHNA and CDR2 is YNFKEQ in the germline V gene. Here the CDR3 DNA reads TGTGCCAGCAGCCAGCAAGGGACGGCGTCCCTCCACTTT. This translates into CASSQQGTASLHF.

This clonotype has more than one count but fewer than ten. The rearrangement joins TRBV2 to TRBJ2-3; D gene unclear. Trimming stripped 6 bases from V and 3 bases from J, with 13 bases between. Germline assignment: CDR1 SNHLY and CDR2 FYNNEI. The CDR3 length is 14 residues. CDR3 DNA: TGTGCCAGCAGGCGAAGGGTAGCAACAGATACGCAGTATTTT. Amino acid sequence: CASRRRVATDTQYF.

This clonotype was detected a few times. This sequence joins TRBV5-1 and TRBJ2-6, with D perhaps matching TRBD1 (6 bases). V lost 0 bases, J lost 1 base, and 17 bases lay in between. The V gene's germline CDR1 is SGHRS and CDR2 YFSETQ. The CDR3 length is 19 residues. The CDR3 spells CASSLEPQGTLSGANVLTF. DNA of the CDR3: TGCGCCAGCAGCTTGGAGCCACAGGGTACCCTTTCTGGGGCCAACGTCCTGACTTTC.

This CDR3 reads CASTKGPTPVETQYF. CDR3 nucleotides: TGTGCCAGCACAAAGGGACCGACCCCGGTTGAGACCCAGTACTTC. This sequence joins TRBV7-6 and TRBJ2-5; D is perhaps TRBD1 or TRBD2 (5 bases each). V shed 7 bases and J shed 5 bases, with 20 bases lying between them. Germline V lookup: CDR1 SGHVS, CDR2 FNYEAQ. The CDR3 spans 15 residues.

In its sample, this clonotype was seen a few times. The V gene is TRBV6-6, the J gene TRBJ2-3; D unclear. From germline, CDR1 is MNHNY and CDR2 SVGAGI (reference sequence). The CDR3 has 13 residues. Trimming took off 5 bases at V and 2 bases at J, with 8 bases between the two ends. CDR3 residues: CASSQDVTDTQYF. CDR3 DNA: TGTGCCAGCAGTCAGGACGTCACAGATACGCAGTATTTT.

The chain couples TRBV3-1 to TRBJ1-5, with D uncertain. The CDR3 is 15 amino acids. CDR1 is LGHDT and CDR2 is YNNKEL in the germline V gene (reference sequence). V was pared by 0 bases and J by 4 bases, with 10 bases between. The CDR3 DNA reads TGTGCCAGCAGCCAAGATCCCGGTGGGAATCAGCCCCAGCATTTT. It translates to CASSQDPGGNQPQHF. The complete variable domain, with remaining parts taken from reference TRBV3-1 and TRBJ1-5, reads DTAVSQTPKYLVTQMGNDKSIKCEQNLGHDTMYWYKQDSKKFLKIMFSYNNKELIINETVPNRFSPKSPDKAHLNLHINSLELGDSAVYFCASSQDPGGNQPQHFGDGTRLSIL.

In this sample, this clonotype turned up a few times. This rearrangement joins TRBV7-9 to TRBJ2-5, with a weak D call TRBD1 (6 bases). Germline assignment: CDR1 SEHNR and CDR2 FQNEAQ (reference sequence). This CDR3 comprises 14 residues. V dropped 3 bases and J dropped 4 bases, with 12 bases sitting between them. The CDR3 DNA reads TGTGCCAGCAGCTTTCGCAGGGGCGGAGAGACCCAGTACTTC. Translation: CASSFRRGGETQYF.

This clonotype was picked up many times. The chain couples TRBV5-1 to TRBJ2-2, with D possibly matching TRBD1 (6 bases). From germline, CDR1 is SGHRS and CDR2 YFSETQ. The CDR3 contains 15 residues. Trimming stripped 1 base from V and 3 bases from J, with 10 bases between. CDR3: CASSLQQGYTGELFF. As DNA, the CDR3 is TGCGCCAGCAGCTTGCAGCAGGGGTACACCGGGGAGCTGTTTTTT.